The source of this T cell receptor beta chain is a study of blood T cell repertoires in COVID-19. As for the study in general: Donors in the United States, Italy and Spain gave samples during acute or convalescent COVID-19. T cells, B-cell-depleted T cells, or PBMCs provided the cDNA or gDNA that served as material.

The germline V gene encodes CDR1 SGHDN and CDR2 FVKESK. V trimming: 2 bases; J trimming: 4 bases; junction bases outside the gene matches: 2. This CDR3 contains 15 residues. Enrollment of patients from Seattle took place during active infection, with longitudinal follow-up. In the authors' workflow: Estimation of nucleated cell counts was performed using reference gene primer amplification. TCRdb's table, derived via immunoSEQ multiplex PCR, lists solely in-frame clones and lacks some. V and J calls plus clone size are reproduced from that table; the DNA served to infer D and trimming. The sample lists 350,000 or so clones; 88% were seen once.

The clonotype was recovered from a woman in her twenties or thirties with COVID-19, enrolled during active disease. The sample was peripheral blood. The chain has TRBV14 and TRBJ2-1, with 10 nucleotides matching TRBD2. DNA of the CDR3: TGTGCCAGCAGCCAAAGGACTAGCGGTTACAATGAGCAGTTCTTC. This codes for CASSQRTSGYNEQFF.